This T cell receptor (beta chain) came from a study of T cells in localized non-small cell lung cancer. Study-wide results and caveats: For the top 100 tumor clones, a median about 57 also appeared in adjacent lung. Because only a single region of the tumor was sequenced, heterogeneity remains possible.

Sequencing used immunoSEQ multiplex PCR; TCRdb keeps in-frame clones, though not all of them. The sample gives 40,000 to 60,000 clones, roughly 86% of which show up once; about 15% is in the top ten. This clone was seen only once. The antigen remains unidentified. Germline assignment: CDR1 MNHNY and CDR2 SVGAGI (reference sequence). Between the trimmed V and J ends, which lost 0 bases and 3 bases, there was a span of 10 bases. The CDR3 runs 15 residues. This material consisted of PBMCs, taken before any cancer treatment. The TCR sequence derives from a female donor with stage II lung adenocarcinoma. The chain couples TRBV6-6 to TRBJ2-3; perhaps D is TRBD1 or TRBD2 (5 bases each). CDR3 in DNA: TGTGCCAGCAGTTACTCGGGGACGGCGACAGATACGCAGTATTTT. This encodes CASSYSGTATDTQYF.